One TCR beta chain is described in this entry. Its antigen is unknown. These data belong to a study of T cell responses to AZD1222 COVID-19 vaccine. Points from the study as a whole: No repertoire was sampled before or during the peak T cell response, only after it. The donor group comprised mostly white British people and more females; the analysis possibly underestimated clonal diversity.

This CDR3 contains 13 residues. Germline CDR1 SQVTM, CDR2 ANQGSEA. The ends were cut back, 6 bases at V and 8 bases at J, with 19 bases in the middle. Only in-frame clones appear in the TCRdb table, and some are missing; sequencing was by immunoSEQ multiplex PCR. In the table there are under 120,000 clones, roughly 90% of which are singletons. Sequencing used peripheral blood, obtained on day 0 of AZD1222 vaccination. V usage is TRBV29-1 and J usage is TRBJ1-1; D gene ambiguous. The receptor was isolated from an adult in good health. The CDR3: CSVAPRRAEEAFF. The CDR3 region has the DNA TGCAGCGTCGCTCCTAGACGGGCTGAAGAAGCTTTCTTT.